The clone carrying this TCR beta chain was found a few times. Antigen unknown. The conserved final phenylalanine or tryptophan is absent from the CDR3, which likely points to a read error. The germline CDR1 and CDR2 sequences are KGHSH and LQKENI. Deletions cut 3 bases from V and 9 bases from J, with 21 bases between. This CDR3 spans 16 amino acids. The source of the sample is a study of read filtering for tumor transcriptome and immune sequencing. Study details: The cohort had 17 men and roughly 13 women aged roughly 47 to 90, mean around 63 years. Roughly 8 patients were R-ISS I, some 15 were R-ISS II, about seven were R-ISS III.

The library was built from around 400 ng RNA with molecular barcoded adaptors for alpha/delta and beta/gamma chains. TCRdb re-derived calls from the reads in MiXCR, one entry per CDR3 protein. Of almost 40,000 distinct CDR3 sequences in the sample, approximately 14% were seen once. The study's findings and limits: Single-read clonotypes: 80% to 90% of IR-seq clonotypes (approximately 4% of reads), about 75% of RNA-seq clonotypes (44.6% of reads). The sorted CD138-negative fraction was a mixed bone marrow immune population, not purified T cells.

The V call is TRBV18, the J call TRBJ2-1; D perhaps matches TRBD1 (5 bases). The receptor comes from a donor older than 35 with multiple myeloma. Sequenced: a population of CD138-negative cells sorted from bone marrow. Written as DNA, the CDR3 is TGTGCCAGCTCACCGGCGGCAGGGTGGGGATATGGTGAGCAGTTCTCC. It specifies CASSPAAGWGYGEQFS.